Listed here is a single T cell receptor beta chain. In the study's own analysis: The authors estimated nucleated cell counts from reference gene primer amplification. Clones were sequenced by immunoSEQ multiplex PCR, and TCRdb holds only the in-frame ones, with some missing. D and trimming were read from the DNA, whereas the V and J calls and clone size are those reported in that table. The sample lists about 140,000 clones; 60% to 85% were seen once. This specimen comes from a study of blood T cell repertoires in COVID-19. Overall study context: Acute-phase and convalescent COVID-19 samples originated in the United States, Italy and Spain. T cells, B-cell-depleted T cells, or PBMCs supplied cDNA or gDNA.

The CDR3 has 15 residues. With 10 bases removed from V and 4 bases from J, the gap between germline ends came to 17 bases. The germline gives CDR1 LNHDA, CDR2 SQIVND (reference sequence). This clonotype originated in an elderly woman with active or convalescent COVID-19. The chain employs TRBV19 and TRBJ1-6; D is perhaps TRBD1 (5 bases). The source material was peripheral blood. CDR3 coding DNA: TGTGCCACGGGACCGGGACGGGGGTATAATTCACCCCTCCACTTT. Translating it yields CATGPGRGYNSPLHF.